This T cell receptor (beta chain) was profiled in a study of blood T cell repertoires in COVID-19. Looking at the study overall: Donors in the United States, Italy and Spain gave samples during acute or convalescent COVID-19. PBMCs, B-cell-depleted T cells, or T cells were the source of the cDNA or gDNA that made up the material.

After removal of 5 bases from V and 4 bases from J, the junction contained 5 bases not matched to a gene. Germline lookup yields CDR1 SEHNR and CDR2 FQNEAQ (reference sequence). The CDR3 has 15 amino acids. Original handling: Cell counts per sample came from amplifying reference gene primers. Sequenced by immunoSEQ multiplex PCR; TCRdb stores in-frame clones only, minus some. V, J and clone size derive from that table, while D and trimming were established from the DNA sequence. The sample consists of 60,000 to 75,000 clones, roughly 90% of them appearing once. Seattle participants joined during active infection and were tracked over time.

This TCR was recovered from a man aged 40-50 years with COVID-19, enrolled during active disease. The chain has TRBV7-9 and TRBJ2-7, with 13 positions matching TRBD2. Input material: peripheral blood. The CDR3 sequence is CASSRGTSGDYEQYF. DNA of the CDR3: TGTGCCAGCAGCCGGGGGACTAGCGGGGATTACGAGCAGTACTTC.